One sample yielded the 26 T cell receptor beta chains listed below, sequenced in a study of blood T cell repertoires in COVID-19. TCRdb's copy holds only in-frame clones and misses some; the assay was immunoSEQ multiplex PCR. Among around 220,000 clones listed, about 85% were seen once. Sequenced sample: peripheral blood. The origin of the receptors is a woman in her forties or fifties with COVID-19, enrolled during active disease.

This clone has more than one count but fewer than ten. The CDR3 loop is CAISESATGNYEQYV. The CDR3 DNA reads as TGTGCCATCAGTGAGTCGGCCACAGGCAACTACGAGCAGTACGTC. This chain joins TRBV10-3 and TRBJ2-7, with D perhaps TRBD1 (5 bases). The CDR3 is 15 residues long. Trimming cost V 0 bases and J 3 bases, with 12 bases left between them. Germline CDR1 and CDR2: ENHRY and SYGVKD.

This sequence joins TRBV4-3 and TRBJ2-1, with TRBD2 matching over 11 bases. The V segment lost 0 bases and the J segment 5 bases; nucleotides outside the gene matches: 6. CDR3 length: 17 residues. From germline, CDR1 is LGHNA and CDR2 YSLEER. The CDR3 protein is CASSQELRLAGNNEQFF. CDR3 sequence (DNA): TGCGCCAGCAGCCAAGAGTTAAGACTAGCGGGAAACAATGAGCAGTTCTTC.

CDR3 sequence reads: CASSLAGGGDEQYF. The CDR3 coding sequence is TGCGCCAGCAGCTTGGCCGGTGGGGGCGACGAGCAGTACTTC. The chain links TRBV5-1 to TRBJ2-7; possible D gene TRBD1, 6 bases. This CDR3 comprises 14 residues. Per germline, CDR1 SGHRS and CDR2 YFSETQ. The V end was cut by 0 bases, the J end by 5 bases, with 12 bases between.

This clone came up a few times. The chain combines TRBV27 with TRBJ1-5, with TRBD1 matching over 7 bases. CDR3 length: 16 amino acids. Trimming at V came to 2 bases and at J to 3 bases, leaving 7 bases not matched to a gene. The germline gives CDR1 MNHEY, CDR2 SMNVEV (reference sequence). This CDR3 reads CASSLRDREYNQPQHF. CDR3 in DNA: TGTGCCAGCAGTTTAAGAGACAGGGAATACAATCAGCCCCAGCATTTT.

The J gene is TRBJ1-3, the V gene TRBV9; no clear D. The germline gives CDR1 SGDLS, CDR2 YYNGEE. Deletions cut 0 bases from V and 0 bases from J, with 4 bases between. The CDR3 length is 14 residues. The CDR3 bases are TGTGCCAGCAGCGTAGAGCCCTCTGGAAACACCATATATTTT. This encodes CASSVEPSGNTIYF.

This chain uses TRBV28 with TRBJ1-1, with a tentative D call TRBD1 (5 bases). The CDR3 contains 15 residues. Trimming left V 2 bases short and J 2 bases short, with 12 bases between. The germline V gene encodes CDR1 MDHEN and CDR2 SYDVKM. CDR3 in DNA: TGTGCCAGCAGTTTAGCAGACAGAATAAACACTGAAGCTTTCTTT. Its protein is CASSLADRINTEAFF.

The V call is TRBV5-1, the J call TRBJ1-1; no definite D call. CDR1 and CDR2 from the germline V gene are SGHRS and YFSETQ. The V and J ends lost 4 bases and 2 bases respectively, with 9 bases between them. The CDR3 has 13 residues. CDR3 nucleotide sequence: TGCGCCAGCAGCCAACAGATTAACACTGAAGCTTTCTTT. Its translation is CASSQQINTEAFF.

This clone was detected a few times. V is TRBV4-3 and J is TRBJ2-7; 7 nucleotides line up with TRBD2. CDR1 LGHNA and CDR2 YSLEER come from the germline V gene. The CDR3 is 16 residues long. The ends lost 1 base at V and 0 bases at J; junction bases unmatched: 6. The CDR3 nucleotides are TGCGCCAGCAGCCAAGGAGCTAGCGGTCTCTCCTACGAGCAGTACTTC. This encodes CASSQGASGLSYEQYF.

This chain links TRBV9 with TRBJ1-3, with 7 positions matching TRBD1. This CDR3 spans 18 amino acids. Germline V gene lookup returns CDR1 SGDLS and CDR2 YYNGEE. V dropped 3 bases and J dropped 4; count of bases not matched to a gene: 16. CDR3 in DNA: TGTGCCAGCAGCGCCCACGAATATCAGGGGGTCTCGGGAAACACCATATATTTT. Amino acids: CASSAHEYQGVSGNTIYF. Combining the CDR3 with reference TRBV9 and TRBJ1-3 gives the whole variable domain DSGVTQTPKHLITATGQRVTLRCSPRSGDLSVYWYQQSLDQGLQFLIQYYNGEERAKGNILERFSAQQFPDLHSELNLSSLELGDSALYFCASSAHEYQGVSGNTIYFGEGSWLTVV.

CDR3 nucleotides: TGTGCCAGTAACTCTCGGGGGACAGGGAATTACAATGAGCAGTTCTTC. It encodes CASNSRGTGNYNEQFF. V usage is TRBV27 and J usage is TRBJ2-1; TRBD1 matches 9 bases. Germline assignment: CDR1 MNHEY and CDR2 SMNVEV (reference sequence). The CDR3 extends over 16 amino acids. With 9 bases clipped from V and 4 bases from J, the junction kept 13 bases outside the gene matches.

The V and J genes are TRBV19 and TRBJ1-3; no reliable D call. V was clipped by 5 bases and J by 0 bases, with 5 bases between them. In germline, CDR1 is LNHDA, CDR2 SQIVND (reference sequence). CDR3 length equals 13 residues. CDR3 protein: CASSSSSGNTIYF. CDR3 coding DNA: TGTGCCAGTAGTTCCAGCTCTGGAAACACCATATATTTT.

This chain uses TRBV7-2 with TRBJ1-5; no clear D. The CDR3 covers 13 residues. Looked up from germline, CDR1 is SGHTA and CDR2 is FQGNSA. Between the trimmed V and J ends, which lost 1 base and 6 bases, there was a span of 7 bases. The chain's CDR3 is CASSLGAFQPQHF. The CDR3 region has the DNA TGTGCCAGCAGCTTAGGGGCATTTCAGCCCCAGCATTTT. The complete variable domain, with remaining parts taken from reference TRBV7-2 and TRBJ1-5, reads GAGVSQSPSNKVTEKGKDVELRCDPISGHTALYWYRQSLGQGLEFLIYFQGNSAPDKSGLPSDRFSAERTGGSVSTLTIQRTQQEDSAVYLCASSLGAFQPQHFGDGTRLSIL.

This clone was seen only once. The CDR3 DNA reads as TGTGCCTGGACTGCCTACAATGAGCAGTTCTTC. It translates to CAWTAYNEQFF. The chain links TRBV30 to TRBJ2-1; the D is unclear. The CDR3 has 11 amino acids. Trimming shortened V by 4 bases and J by 2 bases, and 3 bases separated the two germline ends. Germline V lookup: CDR1 GTSNPN, CDR2 SVGIG (reference sequence). Together with reference TRBV30 and TRBJ2-1, the CDR3 gives the full variable domain: SQTIHQWPATLVQPVGSPLSLECTVEGTSNPNLYWYRQAAGRGLQLLFYSVGIGQISSEVPQNLSASRPQDRQFILSSKKLLLSDSGFYLCAWTAYNEQFFGPGTRLTVL.

The chain joins TRBV15 to TRBJ2-6, with D hard to call. V was pared by 4 bases and J by 0 bases, with 7 bases between. CDR1 and CDR2 from the germline V gene are LNHNV and YYDKDF (reference sequence). This CDR3 is built from 15 residues. The CDR3 protein is CATSTRISGANVLTF. CDR3 DNA: TGTGCCACCAGCACGCGAATCTCTGGGGCCAACGTCCTGACTTTC. The full variable domain, completed using reference TRBV15 and TRBJ2-6, is DAMVIQNPRYQVTQFGKPVTLSCSQTLNHNVMYWYQQKSSQAPKLLFHYYDKDFNNEADTPDNFQSRRPNTSFCFLDIRSPGLGDTAMYLCATSTRISGANVLTFGAGSRLTVL.

This clone was found many times. CDR3 amino acids: CARQGKGNYGYTF. CDR3 nucleotides: TGTGCCCGGCAGGGGAAAGGGAACTATGGCTACACCTTC. The chain couples TRBV2 to TRBJ1-2, with TRBD1 as a possible D gene (6 bases). The CDR3 contains 13 residues. V was trimmed by 11 bases and J by 2 bases, leaving 15 bases between them. The germline gives CDR1 SNHLY, CDR2 FYNNEI.

The chain carries TRBV28 and TRBJ2-7; D is perhaps TRBD2 (6 bases). Trimming removed 7 bases from V and 2 bases from J, with 15 bases in between. Germline lookup yields CDR1 MDHEN and CDR2 SYDVKM. CDR3 length: 14 amino acids. The CDR3 DNA sequence: TGTGCCAGCATTACCGGGACTGTCCCCTACGAGCAGTACTTC. It yields the protein CASITGTVPYEQYF. The full variable domain, with the rest looked up from reference TRBV28 and TRBJ2-7, is DVKVTQSSRYLVKRTGEKVFLECVQDMDHENMFWYRQDPGLGLRLIYFSYDVKMKEKGDIPEGYSVSREKKERFSLILESASTNQTSMYLCASITGTVPYEQYFGPGTRLTVT.

This clone showed up just a few times. V usage is TRBV7-6 and J usage is TRBJ2-7; D not resolved. Germline-derived CDR1 and CDR2 are SGHVS and FNYEAQ. Trimming took 10 bases from V and 2 from J, leaving 18 bases between them. The CDR3 consists of 14 residues. The CDR3 DNA reads TGTGCCACCCAGGTTGGGCCAGGTACCTACGAGCAGTACTTC. Protein product: CATQVGPGTYEQYF.

J is TRBJ2-2 and V is TRBV30; maybe TRBD2 (6 bases). Trimming removed 8 bases from V and 4 bases from J, with 20 bases in between. Germline values: CDR1 GTSNPN, CDR2 SVGIG (reference sequence). The CDR3 is 15 residues long. CDR3: CARGGQGGGTGELFF. The DNA for the CDR3 is TGTGCCCGAGGAGGGCAGGGAGGCGGCACCGGGGAGCTGTTTTTT.

V and J are TRBV9 and TRBJ2-1, with TRBD2 identical over 7 bases. This CDR3 has 13 amino acids. V shed 4 bases and J 7 bases; nucleotides not matched to a gene: 5. Germline CDR1 reads SGDLS; CDR2 reads YYNGEE. CDR3 residues: CASSPRGVNEQFF. The CDR3 DNA reads TGTGCCAGCAGCCCCCGGGGGGTGAATGAGCAGTTCTTC.

The chain uses TRBV7-2 and TRBJ2-7; 8 bases map to TRBD1. V lost 1 base and J lost 3; bases outside the gene matches: 8. The CDR3 contains 16 residues. Germline lookup yields CDR1 SGHTA and CDR2 FQGNSA. CDR3 loop: CASSLGRDRQYYEQYF. CDR3 DNA sequence: TGTGCCAGCAGCTTAGGGAGGGACAGGCAATACTACGAGCAGTACTTC.

V usage is TRBV6-6 and J usage is TRBJ2-7; possible D gene TRBD2, 5 bases. The length of the CDR3 is 14 residues. V lost 7 bases, J lost 0 bases, and 13 bases lay in between. Germline lookup yields CDR1 MNHNY and CDR2 SVGAGI (reference sequence). The CDR3 DNA is TGTGCCAGCACACCCGGACGGGGCTCCTACGAGCAGTACGTC. Translating it yields CASTPGRGSYEQYV.

In nucleotides, the CDR3 is TGTGCCAGCAGCGTTGAGGAAGTTAGCGCCGGGGAGCTGTTTTTT. Its protein is CASSVEEVSAGELFF. J is TRBJ2-2 and V is TRBV9, with a tentative D call TRBD2 (5 bases). The CDR3 length is 15 residues. Germline assignment: CDR1 SGDLS and CDR2 YYNGEE. Deletions cut 2 bases from V and 6 bases from J, with 14 bases between.

In DNA form, the CDR3 reads TGTGCCAGCAGTGAATATTTTAGAGGACAGTTAAGCACAGATACGCAGTATTTT. It yields the protein CASSEYFRGQLSTDTQYF. This chain joins TRBV6-1 and TRBJ2-3, with TRBD1 as a possible D gene (6 bases). The CDR3 is 18 amino acids. V was clipped by 2 bases and J by 0 bases, with 18 bases between them. The germline CDR1 and CDR2 sequences are MNHNS and SASEGT.

This CDR3 reads CASSEGGRGRQPQHF. The CDR3 nucleotides are TGTGCCAGCAGTGAAGGGGGGAGGGGTAGGCAGCCCCAGCATTTT. This rearrangement joins TRBV6-1 to TRBJ1-5; tentative D call: TRBD1 (5 bases). Germline loops: CDR1 MNHNS, CDR2 SASEGT. V shed 1 base and J shed 7 bases, with 14 bases lying between them. The CDR3 extends over 15 amino acids.

The chain links TRBV5-1 to TRBJ1-1, with D hard to call. Germline V gene sequence: CDR1 SGHRS, CDR2 YFSETQ. V lost 1 base and J lost 3, with 7 bases in between. The CDR3 sequence is 13 residues long. CDR3 in amino acids: CASSLMQDTEAFF. The CDR3 DNA is TGCGCCAGCAGCTTGATGCAGGACACTGAAGCTTTCTTT.

The chain joins TRBV7-2 to TRBJ1-2; no firm D call. The germline V and J ends were trimmed by 5 bases and 4 bases, with 11 bases remaining between them. The CDR3 consists of 13 residues. The V gene's germline CDR1 is SGHTA and CDR2 FQGNSA. CDR3 nucleotide sequence: TGTGCCAGCAGCCTCCGCGCGTTCTATGGCTACACCTTC. The encoded protein is CASSLRAFYGYTF.